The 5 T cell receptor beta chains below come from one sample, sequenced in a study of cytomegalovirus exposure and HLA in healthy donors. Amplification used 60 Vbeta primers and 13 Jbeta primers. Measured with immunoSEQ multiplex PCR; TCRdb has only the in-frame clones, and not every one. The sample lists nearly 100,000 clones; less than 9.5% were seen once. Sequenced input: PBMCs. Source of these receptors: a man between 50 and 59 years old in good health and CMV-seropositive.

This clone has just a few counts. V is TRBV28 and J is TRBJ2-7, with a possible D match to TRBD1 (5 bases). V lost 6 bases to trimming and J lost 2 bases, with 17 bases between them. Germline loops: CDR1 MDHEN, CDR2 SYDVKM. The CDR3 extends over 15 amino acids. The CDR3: CASRSQGNSPYEQYF. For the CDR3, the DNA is TGTGCCAGCAGGTCGCAGGGTAATTCCCCCTACGAGCAGTACTTC.

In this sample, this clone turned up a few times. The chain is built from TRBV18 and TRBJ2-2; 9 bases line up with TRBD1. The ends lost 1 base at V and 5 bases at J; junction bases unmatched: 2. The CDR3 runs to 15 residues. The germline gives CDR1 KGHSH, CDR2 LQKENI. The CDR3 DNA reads TGTGCCAGCTCACCACGGACAGGGGAAACCGGGGAGCTGTTTTTT. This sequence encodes CASSPRTGETGELFF.

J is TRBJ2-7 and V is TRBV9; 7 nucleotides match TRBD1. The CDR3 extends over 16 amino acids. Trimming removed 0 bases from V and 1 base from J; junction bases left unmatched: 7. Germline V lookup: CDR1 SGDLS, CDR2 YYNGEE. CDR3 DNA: TGTGCCAGCAGCGTAGCCCTAGGGGGCGGTTCCTACGAGCAGTACTTC. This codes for CASSVALGGGSYEQYF.

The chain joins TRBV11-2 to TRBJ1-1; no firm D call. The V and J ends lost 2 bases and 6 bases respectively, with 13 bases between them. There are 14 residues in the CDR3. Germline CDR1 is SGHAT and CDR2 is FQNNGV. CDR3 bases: TGTGCCAGCAGCTTAAAATATATGGGCCCTGAAGCTTTCTTT. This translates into CASSLKYMGPEAFF.

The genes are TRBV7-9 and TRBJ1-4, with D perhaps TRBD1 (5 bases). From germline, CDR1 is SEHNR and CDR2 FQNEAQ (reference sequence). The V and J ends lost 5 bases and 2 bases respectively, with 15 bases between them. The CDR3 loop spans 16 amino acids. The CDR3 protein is CASSLGIGGTNEKLFF. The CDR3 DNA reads TGTGCCAGCAGCCTGGGGATCGGGGGGACTAATGAAAAACTGTTTTTT.